The 5 T cell receptor beta chains below all came from one sample that was sequenced in a study of T cell clonality in common variable immunodeficiency. Libraries were prepared by immunoSEQ multiplex PCR; TCRdb keeps only in-frame clonotypes and omits some of them. The data show roughly 34,000 clones, with none appearing a single time. The sequencing input was peripheral blood mononuclear cells. The receptors shown here come from a person between 18 and 69 years old in good health.

The sample holds many counts of this clone. Read coverage stops 3 residues before the CDR3 terminus; the germline J gene supplies the remainder. This chain joins TRBV6-1 and TRBJ1-3, with D possibly matching TRBD1 (6 bases). Germline values: CDR1 MNHNS, CDR2 SASEGT. Trimming removed 2 bases at V and 0 bases at J, with 14 bases between. The CDR3 runs to 17 residues. CDR3 residues: CASSELAGAGSGNTIYF. CDR3 DNA (partial): TGTGCCAGCAGTGAATTGGCGGGGGCTGGCTCTGGAAACACC.

This clone was picked up many times. The CDR3 end is not reached by the read, which stops 3 residues before it; the germline J gene fills it in. This chain joins TRBV2 and TRBJ1-6; TRBD1 might be the D (5 bases). The V gene's germline CDR1 is SNHLY and CDR2 FYNNEI. CDR3 size: 13 residues. V gave up 5 bases and J gave up 9 bases, with 11 bases separating them. CDR3 loop: CASSQGNSSPLHF. The sequenced part of the CDR3 DNA is TGTGCCAGCAGTCAGGGTAACAGTTCACCC. Variable domain in full (rest from reference TRBV2 and TRBJ1-6): EPEVTQTPSHQVTQMGQEVILRCVPISNHLYFYWYRQILGQKVEFLVSFYNNEISEKSEIFDDQFSVERPDGSNFTLKIRSTKLEDSAMYFCASSQGNSSPLHFGNGTRLTVT.

This clone was counted ten times or more. The CDR3 extends 3 residues past the end of the read, so its final part is completed from the germline J gene. V usage is TRBV2 and J usage is TRBJ1-4; 9 nucleotides match TRBD1. The CDR3 is made up of 15 amino acids. V dropped 4 bases and J dropped 8; count of bases not matched to a gene: 8. Per germline, CDR1 SNHLY and CDR2 FYNNEI. CDR3 bases read: TGTGCCAGCAGTGCGCAGGGACAGGGAAACGAAAAA. It codes for CASSAQGQGNEK. The whole CDR3 sequence is CASSAQGQGNEKLFF.

This clone appeared many times. The DNA ends 3 residues before the CDR3 does, and the rest of the CDR3 is filled in from the germline J gene. This chain links TRBV20-1 with TRBJ2-1; no clear D. Trimming stripped 3 bases from V and 0 bases from J, with 12 bases between. Looked up from germline, CDR1 is DFQATT and CDR2 is SNEGSKA (reference sequence). The CDR3 is 15 residues long. This CDR3 is CSASPGSGSYNEQFF. Incomplete CDR3 DNA: TGCAGTGCTAGCCCCGGTAGTGGCTCCTACAATGAG.

This clone was counted ten times or more. CDR3 bases read: TGCGCCAGCAGAGAAGGGGGTTATGACTATGGC. Protein product: CASREGGYDYG. In full, the CDR3 reads CASREGGYDYGYTF. V is TRBV5-1 and J is TRBJ1-2; D is possibly TRBD1 (6 bases). The read is 3 residues too short to cover the CDR3 end, so that end is filled in from the germline J gene. Trimming took off 5 bases at V and 3 bases at J, with 14 bases between the two ends. The germline CDR1 and CDR2 sequences are SGHRS and YFSETQ. This CDR3 is 14 amino acids long.